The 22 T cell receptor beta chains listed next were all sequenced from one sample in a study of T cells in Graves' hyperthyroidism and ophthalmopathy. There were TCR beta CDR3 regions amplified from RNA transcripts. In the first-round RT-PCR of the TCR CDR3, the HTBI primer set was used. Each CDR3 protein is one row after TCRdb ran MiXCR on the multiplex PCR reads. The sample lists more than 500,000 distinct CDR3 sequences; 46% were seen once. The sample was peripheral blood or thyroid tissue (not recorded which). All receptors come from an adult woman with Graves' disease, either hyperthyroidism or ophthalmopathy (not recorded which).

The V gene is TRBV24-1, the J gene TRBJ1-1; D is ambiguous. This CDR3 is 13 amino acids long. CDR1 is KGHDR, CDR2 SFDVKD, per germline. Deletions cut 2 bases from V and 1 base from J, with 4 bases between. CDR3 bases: TGTGCCACCAGTGATTCGGCGAACACTGAAGCTTTCTTT. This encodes CATSDSANTEAFF.

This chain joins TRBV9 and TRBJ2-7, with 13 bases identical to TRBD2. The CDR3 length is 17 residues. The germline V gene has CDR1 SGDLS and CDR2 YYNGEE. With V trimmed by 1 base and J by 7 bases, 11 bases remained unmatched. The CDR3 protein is CASSVSHEGLAGEEQYF. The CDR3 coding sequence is TGTGCCAGCAGCGTATCACACGAAGGACTAGCGGGAGAAGAGCAGTACTTC.

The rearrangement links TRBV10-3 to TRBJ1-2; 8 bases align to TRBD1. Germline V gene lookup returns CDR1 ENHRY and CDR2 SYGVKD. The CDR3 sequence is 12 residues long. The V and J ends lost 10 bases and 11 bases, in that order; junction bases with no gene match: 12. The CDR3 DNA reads TGTGCCAGCAGCCCAGGGGACAGGTGGTACACCTTC. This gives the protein CASSPGDRWYTF.

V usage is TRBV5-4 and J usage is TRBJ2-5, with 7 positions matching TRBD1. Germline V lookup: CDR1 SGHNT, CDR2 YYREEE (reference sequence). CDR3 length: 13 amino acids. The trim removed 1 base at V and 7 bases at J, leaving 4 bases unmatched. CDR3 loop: CASSLTGDGTQYF. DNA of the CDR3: TGTGCCAGCAGCTTGACAGGGGATGGGACCCAGTACTTC. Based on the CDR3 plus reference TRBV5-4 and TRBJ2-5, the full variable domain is ETGVTQSPTHLIKTRGQQVTLRCSSQSGHNTVSWYQQALGQGPQFIFQYYREEENGRGNFPPRFSGLQFPNYSSELNVNALELDDSALYLCASSLTGDGTQYFGPGTRLLVL.

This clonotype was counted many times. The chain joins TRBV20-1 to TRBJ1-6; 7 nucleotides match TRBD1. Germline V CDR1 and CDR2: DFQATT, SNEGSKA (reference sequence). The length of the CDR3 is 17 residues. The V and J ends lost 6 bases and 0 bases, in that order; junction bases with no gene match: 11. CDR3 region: CSARTGGTYSYNSPLHF. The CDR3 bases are TGCAGTGCGCGGACAGGCGGGACCTACTCCTATAATTCACCCCTCCACTTT.

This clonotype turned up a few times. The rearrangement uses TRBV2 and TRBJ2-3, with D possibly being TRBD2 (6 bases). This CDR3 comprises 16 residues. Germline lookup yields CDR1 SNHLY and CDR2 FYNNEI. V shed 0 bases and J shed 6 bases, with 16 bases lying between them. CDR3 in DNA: TGTGCCAGCAGTGAAGCGCTTGGGGGGAGATGGGATACGCAGTATTTT. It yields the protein CASSEALGGRWDTQYF.

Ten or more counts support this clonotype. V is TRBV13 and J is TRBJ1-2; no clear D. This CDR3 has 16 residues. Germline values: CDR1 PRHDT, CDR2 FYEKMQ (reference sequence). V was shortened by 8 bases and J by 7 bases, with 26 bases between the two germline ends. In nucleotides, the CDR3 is TGTGCCAGCGCTCGCCGGATCGAATCGACCTCCCTTGGCTACACCTTC. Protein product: CASARRIESTSLGYTF.

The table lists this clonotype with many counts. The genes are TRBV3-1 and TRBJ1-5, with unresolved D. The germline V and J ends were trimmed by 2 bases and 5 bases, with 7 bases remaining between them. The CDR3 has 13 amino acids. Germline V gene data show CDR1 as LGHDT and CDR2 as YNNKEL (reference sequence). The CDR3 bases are TGTGCCAGCAGCCAACAGTTGGATCAGCCCCAGCATTTT. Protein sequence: CASSQQLDQPQHF.

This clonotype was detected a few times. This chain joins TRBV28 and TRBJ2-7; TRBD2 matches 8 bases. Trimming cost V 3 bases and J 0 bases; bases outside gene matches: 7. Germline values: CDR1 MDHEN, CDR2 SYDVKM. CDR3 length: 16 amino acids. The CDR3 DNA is TGTGCCAGCAGTTTGCCGTTAGCGGGACTCTCCTACGAGCAGTACTTC. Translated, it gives CASSLPLAGLSYEQYF.

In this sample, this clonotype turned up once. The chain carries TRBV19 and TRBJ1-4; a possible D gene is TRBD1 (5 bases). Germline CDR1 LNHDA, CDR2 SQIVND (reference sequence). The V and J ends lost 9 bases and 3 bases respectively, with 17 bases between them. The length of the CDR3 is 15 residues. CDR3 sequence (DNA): TGTGCCAGCAATCGCGGTGGGGCCGCTAATGAAAAACTGTTTTTT. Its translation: CASNRGGAANEKLFF.

In DNA form, the CDR3 reads TGTGCCAGCAGCTTGTCGGGGCATGGCACTGAAGCTTTCTTT. Translated: CASSLSGHGTEAFF. This sequence joins TRBV2 and TRBJ1-1; maybe TRBD1 (5 bases). The CDR3 totals 14 residues. The germline V gene encodes CDR1 SNHLY and CDR2 FYNNEI. V lost 6 bases, J lost 4 bases, and 15 bases lay in between.

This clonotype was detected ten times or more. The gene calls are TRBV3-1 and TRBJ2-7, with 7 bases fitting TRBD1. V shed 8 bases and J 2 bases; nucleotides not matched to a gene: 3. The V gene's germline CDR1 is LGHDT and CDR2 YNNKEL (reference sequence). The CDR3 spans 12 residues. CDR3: CASGQGAYEQYF. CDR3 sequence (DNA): TGTGCCAGCGGGCAGGGGGCCTACGAGCAGTACTTC.

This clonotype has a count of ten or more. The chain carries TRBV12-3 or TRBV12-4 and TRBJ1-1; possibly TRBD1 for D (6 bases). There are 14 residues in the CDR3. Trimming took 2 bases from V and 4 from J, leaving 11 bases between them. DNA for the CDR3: TGTGCCAGCAGTTTAAGATCGGACAGCACTGAAGCTTTCTTT. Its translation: CASSLRSDSTEAFF.

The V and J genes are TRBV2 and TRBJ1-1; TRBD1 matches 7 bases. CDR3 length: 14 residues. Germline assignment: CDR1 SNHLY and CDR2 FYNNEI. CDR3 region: CARDQEKGAAEAFF. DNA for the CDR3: TGTGCTAGAGATCAGGAGAAGGGGGCCGCTGAAGCTTTCTTT.

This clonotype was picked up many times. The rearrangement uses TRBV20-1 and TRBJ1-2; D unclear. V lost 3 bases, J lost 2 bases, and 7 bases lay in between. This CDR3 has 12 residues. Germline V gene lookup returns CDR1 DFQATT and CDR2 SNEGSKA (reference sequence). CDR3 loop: CSASPGNYGYTF. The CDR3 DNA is TGCAGTGCTAGCCCGGGAAACTATGGCTACACCTTC.

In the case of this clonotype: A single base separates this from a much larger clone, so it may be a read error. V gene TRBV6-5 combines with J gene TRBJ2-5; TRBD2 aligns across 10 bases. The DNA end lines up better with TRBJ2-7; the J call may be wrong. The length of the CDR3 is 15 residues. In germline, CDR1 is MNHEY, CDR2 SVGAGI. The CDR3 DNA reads TGTGCCAGCAGGAGAGCGGGAGGGCGGTCCTACGAGCAGTACTTC. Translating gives CASRRAGGRSYEQYF.

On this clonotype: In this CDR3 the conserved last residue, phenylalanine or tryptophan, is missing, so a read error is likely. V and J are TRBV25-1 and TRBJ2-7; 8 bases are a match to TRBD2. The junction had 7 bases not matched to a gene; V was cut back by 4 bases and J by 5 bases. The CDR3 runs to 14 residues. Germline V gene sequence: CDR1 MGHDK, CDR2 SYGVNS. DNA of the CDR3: TGTGCCAGCAGTGGGGCGGGGGGATCCCACGAGCAGTACCTC. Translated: CASSGAGGSHEQYL.

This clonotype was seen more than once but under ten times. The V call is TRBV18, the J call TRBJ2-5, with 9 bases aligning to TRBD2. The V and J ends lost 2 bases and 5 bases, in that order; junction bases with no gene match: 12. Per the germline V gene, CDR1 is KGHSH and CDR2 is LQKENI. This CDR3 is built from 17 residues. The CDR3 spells CASSPSRASGMGETQYF. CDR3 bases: TGTGCCAGCTCACCAAGTCGGGCTAGCGGGATGGGTGAGACCCAGTACTTC.

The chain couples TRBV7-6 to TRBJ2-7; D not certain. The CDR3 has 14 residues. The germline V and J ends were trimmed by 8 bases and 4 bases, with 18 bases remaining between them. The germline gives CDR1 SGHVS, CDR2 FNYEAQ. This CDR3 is CASSPRTETYEQYF. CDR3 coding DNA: TGTGCCAGCTCACCCAGGACGGAAACGTACGAGCAGTACTTC.

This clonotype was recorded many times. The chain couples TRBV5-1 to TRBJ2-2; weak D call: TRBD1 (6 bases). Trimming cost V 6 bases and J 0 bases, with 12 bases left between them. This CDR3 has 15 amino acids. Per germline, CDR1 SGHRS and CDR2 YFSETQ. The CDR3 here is CASTWDTSNTGELFF. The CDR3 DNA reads TGCGCCAGCACGTGGGACACCTCGAACACCGGGGAGCTGTTTTTT.

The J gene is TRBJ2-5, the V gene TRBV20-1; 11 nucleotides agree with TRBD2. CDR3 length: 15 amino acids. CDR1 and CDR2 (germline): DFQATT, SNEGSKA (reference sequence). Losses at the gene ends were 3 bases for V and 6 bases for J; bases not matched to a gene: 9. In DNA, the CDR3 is TGCAGTGCTAGTAGGCTAGCGGGGGGCTTTCAGACCCAGTACTTC. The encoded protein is CSASRLAGGFQTQYF.

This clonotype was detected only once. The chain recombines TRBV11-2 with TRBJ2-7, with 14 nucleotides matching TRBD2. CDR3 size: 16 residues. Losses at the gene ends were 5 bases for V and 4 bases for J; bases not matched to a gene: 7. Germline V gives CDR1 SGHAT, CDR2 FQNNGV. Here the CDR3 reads CASSTHRLAGGYEQYF. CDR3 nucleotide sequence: TGTGCCAGCAGCACCCACCGACTAGCGGGAGGGTACGAGCAGTACTTC. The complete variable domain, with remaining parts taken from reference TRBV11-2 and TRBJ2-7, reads EAGVAQSPRYKIIEKRQSVAFWCNPISGHATLYWYQQILGQGPKLLIQFQNNGVVDDSQLPKDRFSAERLKGVDSTLKIQPAKLEDSAVYLCASSTHRLAGGYEQYFGPGTRLTVT.